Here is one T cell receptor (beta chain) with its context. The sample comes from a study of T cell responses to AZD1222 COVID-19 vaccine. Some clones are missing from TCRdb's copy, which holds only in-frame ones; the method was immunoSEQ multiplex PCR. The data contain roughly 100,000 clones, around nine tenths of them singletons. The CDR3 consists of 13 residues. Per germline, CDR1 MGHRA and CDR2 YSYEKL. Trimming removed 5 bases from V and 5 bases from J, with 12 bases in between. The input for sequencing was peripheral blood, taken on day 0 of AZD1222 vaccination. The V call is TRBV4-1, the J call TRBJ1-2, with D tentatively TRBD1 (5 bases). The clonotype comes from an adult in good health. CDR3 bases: TGCGCCAGCAGCGGCCAGGGAAGGTATGGCTACACCTTC. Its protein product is CASSGQGRYGYTF.